This is a list of T cell receptor beta chains from one sample in a study of patients and donors after allogeneic stem cell transplantation. Each CDR3 protein is one row after TCRdb ran MiXCR on the RT-PCR reads. The sample includes roughly 230,000 distinct CDR3 sequences, around 14% of them seen just once. The sequenced sample was blood, either unsorted or a sorted T cell fraction (not recorded which). These receptors were taken from a human donor who was either an allogeneic HSCT recipient or a stem cell or donor lymphocyte infusion donor (not recorded which). It is not recorded whose cells these are; they may come from a transplant donor. Each CDR3 is given with its conserved first and last residue. The D gene is left open where the match is weak. Expanded clones get a size class; other rows say once, few or many, or leave the size out.

cdr3_nt: TGCAGTGCTAGAGCTCCCGTTAGCGGGAATCTAAACATTCAGTACTTC; cdr3_aa: CSARAPVSGNLNIQYF; cdr3_length: 16; d_call: TRBD2; clone_size: -; v_call: TRBV20-1; j_call: TRBJ2-4
cdr3_nt: TGTGCCAGCAGCTTAGCCGTAGGGACAGGGGCGGGATTCAATAGCAATCAGCCCCAGCATTTT; cdr3_aa: CASSLAVGTGAGFNSNQPQHF; cdr3_length: 21; d_call: TRBD1; clone_size: few; v_call: TRBV7-2; j_call: TRBJ1-5
cdr3_nt: TGTGCCAGCAGCTTGATGAGCAATCAGCCCCAGCATTTT; cdr3_aa: CASSLMSNQPQHF; cdr3_length: 13; d_call: -; clone_size: -; v_call: TRBV5-5; j_call: TRBJ1-5
cdr3_nt: TGTGCCAGCAGCTTAGCAGGGGGCAGGGACCTTGAAGCTTTCTTT; cdr3_aa: CASSLAGGRDLEAFF; cdr3_length: 15; d_call: TRBD1; clone_size: few; v_call: TRBV11-3; j_call: TRBJ1-1
cdr3_nt: TGCGCCAGCTTACCGGGCACGGGGAACACTGAAGCTTTCTTT; cdr3_aa: CASLPGTGNTEAFF; cdr3_length: 14; d_call: -; clone_size: -; v_call: TRBV5-1; j_call: TRBJ1-1
cdr3_nt: TGTGCTAGTGGTTTGCGCGTGGATACGCAGTATTTT; cdr3_aa: CASGLRVDTQYF; cdr3_length: 12; d_call: -; clone_size: few; v_call: TRBV12-5; j_call: TRBJ2-3
cdr3_nt: TGTGCCAGCAGCTTAGCAAGGACAGGGGGCGCTGGGCAGTACTTC; cdr3_aa: CASSLARTGGAGQYF; cdr3_length: 15; d_call: TRBD1; clone_size: many; v_call: TRBV7-8; j_call: TRBJ2-7
cdr3_nt: TGTGCCAGTACTACCGGGACTAGCGGGAGATCAGTCGGGGAGCTGTTTTTT; cdr3_aa: CASTTGTSGRSVGELFF; cdr3_length: 17; d_call: TRBD2; clone_size: -; v_call: TRBV19; j_call: TRBJ2-2
cdr3_nt: TGTGCCAGCAGTGATCGGGCGGGGGGGTACAATGAGCAGTTCTTC; cdr3_aa: CASSDRAGGYNEQFF; cdr3_length: 15; d_call: TRBD2; clone_size: -; v_call: TRBV6-1; j_call: TRBJ2-1
cdr3_nt: TGTGCCAGCAACCTACAGGGGGCCCGCAATGAGCAGTTCTTC; cdr3_aa: CASNLQGARNEQFF; cdr3_length: 14; d_call: TRBD1; clone_size: -; v_call: TRBV27; j_call: TRBJ2-1
cdr3_nt: TGTGCCAGCAGCCCAATGTATGAAGCTTTCTTT; cdr3_aa: CASSPMYEAFF; cdr3_length: 11; d_call: -; clone_size: once; v_call: TRBV11-2; j_call: TRBJ1-1
cdr3_nt: TGTGCCAGCAGCCAAGAGGTAGCGGCCGAGGGAGAGACCCAGTACTTC; cdr3_aa: CASSQEVAAEGETQYF; cdr3_length: 16; d_call: -; clone_size: few; v_call: TRBV4-2; j_call: TRBJ2-5
cdr3_nt: TGCAGTGCTGAAGGCCCCGGGACTAGCAGATACGAGCAGTACTTC; cdr3_aa: CSAEGPGTSRYEQYF; cdr3_length: 15; d_call: TRBD2; clone_size: -; v_call: TRBV20-1; j_call: TRBJ2-7
cdr3_nt: TGCAGCGTTGATAGGGGCTACACCTTC; cdr3_aa: CSVDRGYTF; cdr3_length: 9; d_call: -; clone_size: few; v_call: TRBV29-1; j_call: TRBJ1-2
cdr3_nt: TGTGCCAGCAGCCAGAAAAAACAGGGTAGAGGAGATACGCAGTATTTT; cdr3_aa: CASSQKKQGRGDTQYF; cdr3_length: 16; d_call: -; clone_size: few; v_call: TRBV3-1; j_call: TRBJ2-3
cdr3_nt: TGTGCCAGCAGTCCCACCCCTGGGGAGCTGTTTTTT; cdr3_aa: CASSPTPGELFF; cdr3_length: 12; d_call: -; clone_size: many; v_call: TRBV12-3/TRBV12-4; j_call: TRBJ2-2
cdr3_nt: TGCGCCAGCAGCCGGACACTGGGGGAGGATCAGCCCCAGCATTTT; cdr3_aa: CASSRTLGEDQPQHF; cdr3_length: 15; d_call: -; clone_size: few; v_call: TRBV4-1; j_call: TRBJ1-5
cdr3_nt: TGTGCCAGCAGCGACGAAGGGGGCACCTACGAGCAGTACTTC; cdr3_aa: CASSDEGGTYEQYF; cdr3_length: 14; d_call: TRBD1; clone_size: few; v_call: TRBV9; j_call: TRBJ2-7
cdr3_nt: TGCAGTGTGATCGAGGGTAGCAATCAGCCCCAGCATTTT; cdr3_aa: CSVIEGSNQPQHF; cdr3_length: 13; d_call: -; clone_size: few; v_call: TRBV20-1; j_call: TRBJ1-5
cdr3_nt: TGCAGCGTTGAGGCTGGAAACACCATATATTTT; cdr3_aa: CSVEAGNTIYF; cdr3_length: 11; d_call: -; clone_size: -; v_call: TRBV29-1; j_call: TRBJ1-3
cdr3_nt: TGTGCCAGCAGCCGGCGACTAGCGGGACCAAGCACAGATACGCAGTATTTT; cdr3_aa: CASSRRLAGPSTDTQYF; cdr3_length: 17; d_call: TRBD2; clone_size: few; v_call: TRBV14; j_call: TRBJ2-3
cdr3_nt: TGTGCCAGCAGCAGATTCAGCGCGAACACAGATACGCAGTATTTT; cdr3_aa: CASSRFSANTDTQYF; cdr3_length: 15; d_call: -; clone_size: -; v_call: TRBV3-1; j_call: TRBJ2-3
cdr3_nt: TGCAGCGTTGACTCAGGGGGCGTCGCTGAAGCTTTCTTT; cdr3_aa: CSVDSGGVAEAFF; cdr3_length: 13; d_call: TRBD1; clone_size: -; v_call: TRBV29-1; j_call: TRBJ1-1
cdr3_nt: TGTGCCAGCAGCAAAGTTGGCGGGACTGACAATGAGCAGTTCTTC; cdr3_aa: CASSKVGGTDNEQFF; cdr3_length: 15; d_call: -; clone_size: -; v_call: TRBV21-1; j_call: TRBJ2-1
cdr3_nt: TGTGCCAGTAGTATGACGGCAGCGAACACTGAAGCTTTCTTT; cdr3_aa: CASSMTAANTEAFF; cdr3_length: 14; d_call: -; clone_size: -; v_call: TRBV19; j_call: TRBJ1-1
cdr3_nt: TGCAGTGCTATAGAGGGGGCCGGGGAGCTGTTTTTT; cdr3_aa: CSAIEGAGELFF; cdr3_length: 12; d_call: -; clone_size: -; v_call: TRBV20-1; j_call: TRBJ2-2
cdr3_nt: TGCAGTGCAACAGCTACAGATTATACGCAGTATTTT; cdr3_aa: CSATATDYTQYF; cdr3_length: 12; d_call: -; clone_size: many; v_call: TRBV20-1; j_call: TRBJ2-3
cdr3_nt: TGCAGCGTTGGCCATTCCTCTGGAAACACCATATATTTT; cdr3_aa: CSVGHSSGNTIYF; cdr3_length: 13; d_call: -; clone_size: few; v_call: TRBV29-1; j_call: TRBJ1-3
cdr3_nt: TGTGCCACCACGCGAGCCAGGTTCTCGAACACCGGGGAGCTGTTTTTT; cdr3_aa: CATTRARFSNTGELFF; cdr3_length: 16; d_call: -; clone_size: few; v_call: TRBV6-1; j_call: TRBJ2-2
cdr3_nt: TGTGCCAGCGGGGACGAAGGCGGGCTGTTTTTT; cdr3_aa: CASGDEGGLFF; cdr3_length: 11; d_call: -; clone_size: many; v_call: TRBV6-2/TRBV6-3; j_call: TRBJ2-2
cdr3_nt: TGCAGTGCCTCGCCCGGGACAGGGTTGGCAGATACGCAGTATTTT; cdr3_aa: CSASPGTGLADTQYF; cdr3_length: 15; d_call: TRBD1; clone_size: -; v_call: TRBV20-1; j_call: TRBJ2-3
cdr3_nt: TGTGCCAGCAGCCAGATGGTCGCCTACTATGGCTACACCTTC; cdr3_aa: CASSQMVAYYGYTF; cdr3_length: 14; d_call: -; clone_size: few; v_call: TRBV7-9; j_call: TRBJ1-2
cdr3_nt: TGCAGTGCTAGGCGGGACGACTCCAATGAGCAGTTCTTC; cdr3_aa: CSARRDDSNEQFF; cdr3_length: 13; d_call: -; clone_size: many; v_call: TRBV20-1; j_call: TRBJ2-1
cdr3_nt: TGTGCCTGGAGTTTCAGGGGTTCCTACGAGCAGTACTTC; cdr3_aa: CAWSFRGSYEQYF; cdr3_length: 13; d_call: -; clone_size: few; v_call: TRBV30; j_call: TRBJ2-7
cdr3_nt: TGTGCCAGCAGCCGGACTAGCGGGAGTACCAATGAGCAGTTCTTC; cdr3_aa: CASSRTSGSTNEQFF; cdr3_length: 15; d_call: TRBD2; clone_size: -; v_call: TRBV25-1; j_call: TRBJ2-1
cdr3_nt: TGCAGTGCTAGGAGGTCAGGGGGACGCCAAGAGACCCAGTACTTC; cdr3_aa: CSARRSGGRQETQYF; cdr3_length: 15; d_call: TRBD1; clone_size: many; v_call: TRBV20-1; j_call: TRBJ2-5